Presented here are 3 T cell receptor beta chains from one specimen sequenced in a study of cytomegalovirus exposure and HLA in healthy donors (dated by TCRdb to between 2016 and 2019). Libraries were built with the immunoSEQ multiplex PCR assay. The multiplex PCR relied on a mix of 60 forward primers for TCR Vbeta segments and 13 reverse primers for TCR Jbeta segments. Drawn from immuneACCESS, this table holds only the in-frame rearrangements with V and J called that TCRdb kept. Clones are partly lost; checked studies trace under half to an unresolved V gene and leave the rest unexplained. The sample contains about 62,000 clones, around four fifths of them found a single time. The ten largest clones represent 9% to 10% of the sample. What was sequenced was PBMCs. The receptors derive from a man in his forties in good health and CMV-seronegative.

This chain joins TRBV7-9 and TRBJ1-1, with unresolved D. Per the germline V gene, CDR1 is SEHNR and CDR2 is FQNEAQ (reference sequence). Trimming took off 0 bases at V and 1 base at J, with 9 bases between the two ends. The CDR3 is 15 residues long. The CDR3 reads CASSLALRGNTEAFF. The CDR3 DNA sequence: TGTGCCAGCAGCTTAGCGCTCCGGGGGAACACTGAAGCTTTCTTT.

This chain's CDR3 is CASSTTVGNTIYF. The CDR3 DNA is TGTGCCAGCAGCACGACAGTGGGAAACACCATATATTTT. This chain links TRBV7-7 with TRBJ1-3; D possibly corresponds to TRBD1 (5 bases). This CDR3 has 13 residues. The germline CDR1 and CDR2 sequences are SSHAT and FNYEAQ (reference sequence). Trimming shortened V by 5 bases and J by 4 bases, and 9 bases separated the two germline ends.

The rearrangement joins TRBV11-1 to TRBJ1-1; D not certain. V was pared by 1 base and J by 2 bases, with 8 bases between. The CDR3 is made up of 14 amino acids. Germline V lookup: CDR1 SGHAT, CDR2 FQDESV (reference sequence). The CDR3 DNA follows: TGTGCCAGCAGCTTAGGTTTGAGTAACACTGAAGCTTTCTTT. Its translation: CASSLGLSNTEAFF. Using reference TRBV11-1 and TRBJ1-1 for the parts outside the CDR3, the full variable domain is EAEVAQSPRYKITEKSQAVAFWCDPISGHATLYWYRQILGQGPELLVQFQDESVVDDSQLPKDRFSAERLKGVDSTLKIQPAELGDSAMYLCASSLGLSNTEAFFGQGTRLTVV.